One sample yielded the 30 T cell receptor beta chains listed below, sequenced in a study of post-analysis software for immune sequencing data. General study results and limits: Roughly 5 TRBV segments (TRBV5-6, TRBV5-1 and TRBV20-1 among them) occurred more frequently in patients than in controls.

Sequencing libraries made from TCR beta cDNA carried unique molecular identifiers. TCRdb reanalysed the PCR reads using MiXCR and keeps one entry per CDR3 protein. The table records about 190,000 distinct CDR3 sequences, approximately 30% of them present only once. The antigens these receptors bind are not known. The sequenced material came from blood. The source is a girl between 2 and 17 years old with multiple sclerosis.

This clonotype has a count of ten or more. V usage is TRBV20-1 and J usage is TRBJ1-2; D gene uncertain. The CDR3 spans 9 residues. Per germline, CDR1 DFQATT and CDR2 SNEGSKA (reference sequence). V lost 4 bases and J lost 12, with 9 bases in between. The CDR3 spells CSANIRDTF. CDR3 sequence (DNA): TGCAGTGCTAACATTCGCGACACCTTC.

The chain recombines TRBV6-1 with TRBJ1-5; 8 positions match TRBD1. The V segment lost 7 bases and the J segment 4 bases; nucleotides outside the gene matches: 6. CDR1 is MNHNS, CDR2 SASEGT, per germline. The CDR3 sequence is 14 residues long. CDR3 amino acids: CASTKDRGNQPQHF. CDR3 bases: TGTGCCAGCACCAAAGACAGGGGAAATCAGCCCCAGCATTTT.

The sample holds many counts of this clonotype. V and J are TRBV12-3 or TRBV12-4 and TRBJ2-7; TRBD2 is a possible D gene (6 bases). The CDR3 is 17 amino acids. V shed 6 bases and J shed 5 bases, with 26 bases lying between them. The CDR3 region is CASSFGPGAELFDEQYF. CDR3 DNA: TGTGCCAGCAGCTTTGGCCCGGGAGCGGAACTTTTCGACGAGCAGTACTTC.

This chain connects TRBV7-2 to TRBJ2-2; weak D call: TRBD2 (5 bases). CDR1 is SGHTA and CDR2 is FQGNSA in the germline V gene. V shed 3 bases and J shed 7 bases, with 9 bases lying between them. CDR3 size: 13 residues. The CDR3 loop is CASSFQEDGELFF. The CDR3 coding sequence is TGTGCCAGCAGCTTTCAGGAGGACGGGGAGCTGTTTTTT.

This clonotype was detected ten times or more. The chain recombines TRBV12-3 or TRBV12-4 with TRBJ2-5; no definite D call. V lost 2 bases, J lost 5 bases, and 3 bases lay in between. This CDR3 spans 11 amino acids. The CDR3 region is CASSLLETQYF. In DNA form, the CDR3 reads TGTGCCAGCAGTTTATTGGAGACCCAGTACTTC.

This clonotype was seen at least ten times. V and J are TRBV29-1 and TRBJ1-2, with D possibly being TRBD1 (5 bases). This CDR3 region has 14 residues. V was pared by 2 bases and J by 4 bases, with 14 bases between. Germline V CDR1 and CDR2: SQVTM, ANQGSEA. CDR3 nucleotides: TGCAGCGTTGAATGGGCAGGGTGGGTCTATGGCTACACCTTC. Translated: CSVEWAGWVYGYTF.

This clonotype appeared a few times. The chain carries TRBV5-1 and TRBJ1-1, with TRBD1 as a possible D gene (5 bases). Between the trimmed V and J ends, which lost 0 bases and 0 bases, there was a span of 12 bases. This CDR3 region has 16 residues. Germline lookup yields CDR1 SGHRS and CDR2 YFSETQ. The CDR3 region has the DNA TGCGCCAGCAGCTTGGACGTCCGGGGGATGAACACTGAAGCTTTCTTT. Protein: CASSLDVRGMNTEAFF. Based on the CDR3 plus reference TRBV5-1 and TRBJ1-1, the full variable domain is KAGVTQTPRYLIKTRGQQVTLSCSPISGHRSVSWYQQTPGQGLQFLFEYFSETQRNKGNFPGRFSGRQFSNSRSEMNVSTLELGDSALYLCASSLDVRGMNTEAFFGQGTRLTVV.

This clonotype was seen ten or more times. The chain is built from TRBV5-1 and TRBJ1-2, with D unresolved. Trimming pared 0 bases from V and 7 bases from J, leaving 4 bases between. The CDR3 length is 11 residues. CDR1 is SGHRS and CDR2 is YFSETQ in the germline V gene. The CDR3 nucleotides are TGCGCCAGCAGCTTGGGAGGTGGCTACACCTTC. It encodes CASSLGGGYTF.

This chain links TRBV11-2 with TRBJ2-1, with unresolved D. Germline CDR1 SGHAT, CDR2 FQNNGV. CDR3 size: 15 residues. The V and J ends lost 1 base and 3 bases respectively, with 10 bases between them. CDR3 loop: CASSLGGAGYNEQFF. In DNA, the CDR3 is TGTGCCAGCAGCTTAGGCGGCGCCGGCTACAATGAGCAGTTCTTC.

Many counts were recorded for this clonotype. The chain joins TRBV20-1 to TRBJ2-7, with 13 bases lining up with TRBD2. CDR1 is DFQATT, CDR2 SNEGSKA, per germline (reference sequence). V was clipped by 6 bases and J by 1 base; unmatched bases: 6. CDR3 size: 15 residues. The CDR3 bases are TGCAGTGCGCGGACTAGCGGGAGTAAATCCTACGAGCAGTACTTC. Translation: CSARTSGSKSYEQYF.

In this sample, this clonotype turned up a few times. The chain joins TRBV7-9 to TRBJ2-3; TRBD1 aligns across 12 bases. Germline-derived CDR1 and CDR2 are SEHNR and FQNEAQ (reference sequence). The CDR3 spans 15 residues. Trimming took 6 bases from V and 4 from J; bases not matched to a gene: 5. CDR3 in amino acids: CASSRGTGGADTQYF. Here the CDR3 DNA reads TGTGCCAGCAGTCGGGGGACAGGGGGCGCAGATACGCAGTATTTT.

The chain uses TRBV7-2 and TRBJ2-1, with TRBD1 identical over 7 bases. Germline V gene sequence: CDR1 SGHTA, CDR2 FQGNSA. This CDR3 contains 13 residues. Trimming took 5 bases from V and 9 from J; bases not matched to a gene: 7. Here the CDR3 reads CASSANRGFEQFF. CDR3 DNA: TGTGCCAGCAGCGCCAACAGGGGTTTTGAGCAGTTCTTC.

As for this clonotype: Given a much more abundant clone one base away, this may be a read error. The rearrangement uses TRBV5-1 and TRBJ2-3; D might be TRBD1 (5 bases). This CDR3 comprises 15 residues. Looked up from germline, CDR1 is SGHRS and CDR2 is YFSETQ. V was shortened by 0 bases and J by 2 bases, with 10 bases between the two germline ends. Written as DNA, the CDR3 is TGCGCCAGCAGCTTGGGGACAAGGCACACAGATACGCAGTATTTT. Protein product: CASSLGTRHTDTQYF.

The chain is built from TRBV5-1 and TRBJ1-1; no definite D call. V lost 0 bases, J lost 6 bases, and 21 bases lay in between. This CDR3 spans 17 amino acids. The germline CDR1 and CDR2 sequences are SGHRS and YFSETQ. The CDR3 region has the DNA TGCGCCAGCAGCTTGGAAGGCGTGCGGAGGGTAAACGCTGAAGCTTTCTTT. This sequence encodes CASSLEGVRRVNAEAFF. The entire variable domain, with the rest obtained from reference TRBV5-1 and TRBJ1-1, is as follows: KAGVTQTPRYLIKTRGQQVTLSCSPISGHRSVSWYQQTPGQGLQFLFEYFSETQRNKGNFPGRFSGRQFSNSRSEMNVSTLELGDSALYLCASSLEGVRRVNAEAFFGQGTRLTVV.

V and J are TRBV12-3 or TRBV12-4 and TRBJ2-5, with D perhaps assigned TRBD1 or TRBD2 (7 bases each). The CDR3 is made up of 15 amino acids. V lost 0 bases and J lost 11, with 19 bases in between. CDR3 coding DNA: TGTGCCAGCAGTTTAGCGGGAGGGGGCTGCAATGAGCAGTACTTC. The encoded protein is CASSLAGGGCNEQYF.

The chain employs TRBV7-9 and TRBJ2-1; D unresolved. Germline values: CDR1 SEHNR, CDR2 FQNEAQ (reference sequence). The CDR3 covers 13 residues. Deletions cut 1 base from V and 5 bases from J, with 6 bases between. The CDR3 reads CASSLDPNNEQFF. As DNA, the CDR3 is TGTGCCAGCAGCTTAGATCCGAACAATGAGCAGTTCTTC.

This clonotype was counted at least ten times. The rearrangement links TRBV7-2 to TRBJ2-7, with TRBD2 as a possible D gene (5 bases). V was trimmed by 1 base and J by 2 bases, leaving 15 bases between them. This CDR3 comprises 16 residues. The germline gives CDR1 SGHTA, CDR2 FQGNSA. In DNA form, the CDR3 reads TGTGCCAGCAGCTTAGGAGGGCGCGGGTACCCCTACGAGCAGTACTTC. The encoded protein is CASSLGGRGYPYEQYF.

This clonotype was detected many times. This chain connects TRBV20-1 to TRBJ2-7; 7 nucleotides match TRBD2. The germline CDR1 and CDR2 sequences are DFQATT and SNEGSKA (reference sequence). CDR3 length: 11 amino acids. The CDR3 nucleotides read TGCGGGGGGGGTTCCCCCTTCGAGCAGTACTTC. Amino acid sequence: CGGGSPFEQYF.

The chain is built from TRBV30 and TRBJ1-6; 9 bases match TRBD1. Per the germline V gene, CDR1 is GTSNPN and CDR2 is SVGIG (reference sequence). J gave up 13 bases and V 3 bases, and 4 bases lay outside the gene matches. The CDR3 consists of 12 residues. The CDR3 here is CAWRGDRAPLHF. CDR3 bases: TGTGCCTGGAGGGGGGACAGGGCCCCCCTCCACTTT.

Ten or more counts support this clonotype. This chain joins TRBV9 and TRBJ2-1; D gene ambiguous. This CDR3 region has 15 residues. V lost 0 bases and J 0 bases, leaving 7 bases between the germline ends. Germline V gives CDR1 SGDLS, CDR2 YYNGEE. The CDR3 DNA sequence: TGTGCCAGCAGCGTAGCCCCGAGCTCCTACAATGAGCAGTTCTTC. Protein product: CASSVAPSSYNEQFF.

This clonotype was detected ten times or more. The chain has TRBV28 and TRBJ2-3, with D tentatively TRBD2 (6 bases). There are 16 residues in the CDR3. Germline CDR1 reads MDHEN; CDR2 reads SYDVKM. The V and J ends lost 3 bases and 0 bases respectively, with 13 bases between them. The CDR3 bases are TGTGCCAGCAGTTTTTCTATAGCGGCTAGCACAGATACGCAGTATTTT. As protein: CASSFSIAASTDTQYF.

The gene calls are TRBV5-6 and TRBJ1-1; a possible D gene is TRBD1 (5 bases). The V end lost 4 bases, the J end lost 10 bases, and 14 bases lay between the germline ends. Germline V gene sequence: CDR1 SGHDT, CDR2 YYEEEE. CDR3 size: 12 residues. As DNA, the CDR3 is TGTGCCAGCAGCGGAGGGGTCGCAGGAGCTTTCTTT. The encoded protein is CASSGGVAGAFF.

Points on this clonotype: This may be a read error, as it is one base from a much larger clone. The chain has TRBV20-1 and TRBJ2-1; D call uncertain. There are 11 residues in the CDR3. Germline V gene data show CDR1 as DFQATT and CDR2 as SNEGSKA (reference sequence). The CDR3 is CRATQIWEQFF. The DNA for the CDR3 is TGCAGGGCAACCCAGATCTGGGAGCAGTTCTTC.

Worth noting for this clonotype: A single base separates this from a much larger clone, so it may be a read error. The CDR3: CASSQEGDTQYF. The DNA for the CDR3 is TGCGCCAGCAGCCAGGAAGGGGATACGCAGTATTTT. The chain couples TRBV4-3 to TRBJ2-3; no definite D call. CDR1 and CDR2 from the germline V gene are LGHNA and YSLEER. The CDR3 sequence is 12 residues long. The germline V and J ends were trimmed by 3 bases and 6 bases, with 7 bases remaining between them.

About this clonotype: This clone may be a read error of a much larger clone one base away. The J gene is TRBJ2-1, the V gene TRBV5-1, with 9 positions matching TRBD2. This CDR3 is 16 amino acids long. CDR1 is SGHRS and CDR2 is YFSETQ in the germline V gene. Here the CDR3 DNA reads TGCGCCAGCAGCTCCCGGGGTAGCGGGGGTTCCAATGGGCAGTTCTTC. Its translation: CASSSRGSGGSNGQFF.

This clonotype was seen only a few times. The chain carries TRBV5-1 and TRBJ2-3; no clear D gene. The V gene lost 4 bases and the J gene lost 0 bases, with 9 bases spanning the gap. The CDR3 loop spans 14 amino acids. CDR1 and CDR2 (germline): SGHRS, YFSETQ. The CDR3 loop reads CASSPPQSTDTQYF. CDR3 nucleotides: TGCGCCAGCAGCCCCCCCCAGAGCACAGATACGCAGTATTTT.

This clonotype was detected only once. The chain couples TRBV5-1 to TRBJ2-5; D gene unclear. Germline CDR1 SGHRS, CDR2 YFSETQ. V gave up 0 bases and J gave up 1 base, with 10 bases separating them. The CDR3 length is 15 residues. CDR3: CASSLGTDRQETQYF. CDR3 bases: TGCGCCAGCAGCTTGGGGACGGACCGCCAAGAGACCCAGTACTTC. The full variable domain, completed using reference TRBV5-1 and TRBJ2-5, is KAGVTQTPRYLIKTRGQQVTLSCSPISGHRSVSWYQQTPGQGLQFLFEYFSETQRNKGNFPGRFSGRQFSNSRSEMNVSTLELGDSALYLCASSLGTDRQETQYFGPGTRLLVL.

This clonotype was seen repeatedly, ten times or more. This chain connects TRBV6-6 to TRBJ2-3; D uncertain. There are 14 residues in the CDR3. Trimming stripped 0 bases from V and 1 base from J, with 5 bases between. In germline, CDR1 is MNHNY, CDR2 SVGAGI (reference sequence). The CDR3 bases are TGTGCCAGCAGTTACTCGGCTCGCACAGATACGCAGTATTTT. It yields the protein CASSYSARTDTQYF.

This clonotype turned up a few times. The CDR3 DNA follows: TGCGCCAGCAGCCCATTAACGGGGGACCGCCAGGAACGGAACACTGAAGCTTTCTTT. Its protein is CASSPLTGDRQERNTEAFF. The chain uses TRBV4-1 and TRBJ1-1; D may be TRBD1 (5 bases). There are 19 residues in the CDR3. The germline V and J ends were trimmed by 4 bases and 1 base, with 25 bases remaining between them. Germline V CDR1 and CDR2: MGHRA, YSYEKL.

With respect to this clonotype: With a much larger clone just one base away, this may be a read error. This sequence joins TRBV10-3 and TRBJ2-7, with TRBD1 matching 7 bases. The CDR3 has 14 amino acids. Germline V gives CDR1 ENHRY, CDR2 SYGVKD. The trim removed 2 bases at V and 3 bases at J, leaving 4 bases unmatched. CDR3: CAISEGQASYEQYF. DNA of the CDR3: TGTGCCATCAGTGAGGGACAGGCAAGCTACGAGCAGTACTTC.